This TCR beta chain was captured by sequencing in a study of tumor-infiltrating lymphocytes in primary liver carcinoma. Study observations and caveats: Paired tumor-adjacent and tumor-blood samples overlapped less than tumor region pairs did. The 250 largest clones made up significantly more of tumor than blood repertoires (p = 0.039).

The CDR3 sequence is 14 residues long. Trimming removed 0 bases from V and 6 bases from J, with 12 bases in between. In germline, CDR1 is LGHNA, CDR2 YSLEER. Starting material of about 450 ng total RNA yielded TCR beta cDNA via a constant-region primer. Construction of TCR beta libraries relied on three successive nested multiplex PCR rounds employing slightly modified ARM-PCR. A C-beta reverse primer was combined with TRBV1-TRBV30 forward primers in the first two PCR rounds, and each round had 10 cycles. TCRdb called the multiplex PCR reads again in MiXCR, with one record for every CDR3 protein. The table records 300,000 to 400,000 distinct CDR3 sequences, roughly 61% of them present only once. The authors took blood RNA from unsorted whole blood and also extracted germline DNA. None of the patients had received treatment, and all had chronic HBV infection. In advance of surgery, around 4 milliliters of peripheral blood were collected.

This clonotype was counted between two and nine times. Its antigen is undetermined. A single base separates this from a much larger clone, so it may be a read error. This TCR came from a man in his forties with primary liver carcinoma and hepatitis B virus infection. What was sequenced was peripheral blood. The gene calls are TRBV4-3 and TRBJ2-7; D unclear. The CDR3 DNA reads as TGCGCCAGCAGCCAAGAGGGGTTAGTGCGCGAGCAGTACTTC. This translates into CASSQEGLVREQYF.